Below are 19 T cell receptor beta chains sequenced from a single sample in a study of T cell changes during pregnancy in multiple sclerosis. The protocol was immunoSEQ multiplex PCR, while the TCRdb copy is restricted to in-frame clones and leaves out a portion. Counted here are 85,000 to 130,000 clones, almost 95% occurring once; the ten biggest clones make up more than 0.8%. Specimen: peripheral blood, collected before pregnancy. The receptors shown here come from a female donor with multiple sclerosis, enrolled in a pregnancy study.

The rearrangement uses TRBV7-8 and TRBJ2-3, with 14 nucleotides matching TRBD2. CDR1 and CDR2 (germline): SGHVS, FQNEAQ. The V segment lost 5 bases and the J segment 6 bases; nucleotides outside the gene matches: 7. CDR3 length: 16 residues. The CDR3 protein is CASSPRLAGGPDTQYF. The CDR3 region has the DNA TGTGCCAGCAGCCCGCGACTAGCGGGAGGGCCCGATACGCAGTATTTT. The whole variable domain, filled in from reference TRBV7-8 and TRBJ2-3, reads GAGVSQSPRYKVAKRGQDVALRCDPISGHVSLFWYQQALGQGPEFLTYFQNEAQLDKSGLPSDRFFAERPEGSVSTLKIQRTQQEDSAVYLCASSPRLAGGPDTQYFGPGTRLTVL.

The chain links TRBV12-5 to TRBJ2-1; D remains unclear. V lost 0 bases and J lost 0, with 12 bases in between. The CDR3 sequence is 17 residues long. CDR1 and CDR2 from the germline V gene are LGHNT and FRNRAP. CDR3 coding DNA: TGTGCTAGTGGTTTGGTTGTATCACGTAGCTCCTACAATGAGCAGTTCTTC. This codes for CASGLVVSRSSYNEQFF.

The rearrangement joins TRBV2 to TRBJ1-1; the match to TRBD1 covers 8 bases. The CDR3 consists of 14 residues. With V trimmed by 7 bases and J by 0 bases, 4 bases remained unmatched. Looked up from germline, CDR1 is SNHLY and CDR2 is FYNNEI. DNA for the CDR3: TGTGCCAGCATTAGGACAGGGTTGAACACTGAAGCTTTCTTT. Its translation is CASIRTGLNTEAFF.

The rearrangement uses TRBV28 and TRBJ2-7; TRBD2 agrees at 8 bases. The CDR3 totals 14 residues. Trimming cost V 6 bases and J 3 bases; bases outside gene matches: 7. Germline assignment: CDR1 MDHEN and CDR2 SYDVKM. This CDR3 reads CASRAGERIYEQYF. The CDR3 DNA is TGTGCCAGCAGAGCGGGAGAAAGAATCTACGAGCAGTACTTC.

J is TRBJ2-7 and V is TRBV7-9; 10 positions agree with TRBD2. The CDR3 is 19 amino acids. The germline V gene encodes CDR1 SEHNR and CDR2 FQNEAQ (reference sequence). Unmatched junction bases numbered 20, after V lost 8 bases and J lost 1 base. The CDR3: CASYASGALKREGSYEQYF. CDR3 coding DNA: TGTGCCAGCTATGCGTCTGGGGCCTTAAAGCGGGAGGGTTCCTACGAGCAGTACTTC. Drawing the rest from reference TRBV7-9 and TRBJ2-7, the complete variable domain is DTGVSQNPRHKITKRGQNVTFRCDPISEHNRLYWYRQTLGQGPEFLTYFQNEAQLEKSRLLSDRFSAERPKGSFSTLEIQRTEQGDSAMYLCASYASGALKREGSYEQYFGPGTRLTVT.

This clone was seen only once. This chain connects TRBV30 to TRBJ1-3; D unclear. V lost 2 bases and J 4 bases, leaving 12 bases between the germline ends. Germline V CDR1 and CDR2: GTSNPN, SVGIG (reference sequence). This CDR3 contains 14 residues. The DNA for the CDR3 is TGTGCCTGGAGTTTCGGTCCCGGGGGAAACACCATATATTTT. The encoded protein is CAWSFGPGGNTIYF.

The V call is TRBV13, the J call TRBJ2-7; D gene ambiguous. V was cut by 5 bases and J by 6 bases, with 11 bases left in between. The CDR3 covers 12 residues. Germline assignment: CDR1 PRHDT and CDR2 FYEKMQ (reference sequence). DNA of the CDR3: TGTGCCAGCAGCGACTCGAAAACCGAGCAGTACTTC. As protein: CASSDSKTEQYF.

The chain joins TRBV11-2 to TRBJ2-7, with a possible D match to TRBD1 (6 bases). Germline V gives CDR1 SGHAT, CDR2 FQNNGV. V was pared by 4 bases and J by 0 bases, with 22 bases between. The CDR3 runs to 18 residues. CDR3 coding DNA: TGTGCCAGCAGCTCCCTGGGCAGGGGAAAGGGTAGCTCCTACGAGCAGTACTTC. It specifies CASSSLGRGKGSSYEQYF.

The genes are TRBV4-1 and TRBJ2-5; 7 positions match TRBD2. Germline CDR1 and CDR2: MGHRA and YSYEKL. With 1 base clipped from V and 3 bases from J, the junction kept 5 bases outside the gene matches. CDR3 size: 15 residues. CDR3 loop: CASSQGWLAEETQYF. DNA of the CDR3: TGCGCCAGCAGCCAAGGATGGCTAGCGGAAGAGACCCAGTACTTC.

This clone was counted between two and nine times. The chain combines TRBV27 with TRBJ2-7; 8 bases line up with TRBD1. J lost 2 bases, V lost 4 bases, and 4 bases had no gene match. Germline V gene sequence: CDR1 MNHEY, CDR2 SMNVEV (reference sequence). The CDR3 runs to 14 residues. In DNA, the CDR3 is TGTGCCAGCAGTTCGGGACAGGCTGCCTACGAGCAGTACTTC. Translation gives CASSSGQAAYEQYF.

The J gene is TRBJ2-2, the V gene TRBV10-2; possible D gene TRBD2, 5 bases. Trimming removed 7 bases at V and 6 bases at J, with 15 bases between. This CDR3 is built from 14 residues. Germline V gene sequence: CDR1 WSHSY, CDR2 SAAADI. The DNA for the CDR3 is TGCGCCAGCACCCCGGGTAGCGCCGCCGGGGAGCTGTTTTTT. Protein sequence: CASTPGSAAGELFF.

This clone has a count of ten or more. This chain links TRBV4-1 with TRBJ2-2; 10 nucleotides match TRBD2. The germline CDR1 and CDR2 sequences are MGHRA and YSYEKL. There are 17 residues in the CDR3. J lost 7 bases, V lost 1 base, and 9 bases had no gene match. CDR3 DNA: TGCGCCAGCAGCCAAGTGGACTTGGGACTAGCGTACGGGGAGCTGTTTTTT. This sequence encodes CASSQVDLGLAYGELFF.

This chain uses TRBV5-1 with TRBJ2-7; TRBD2 aligns across 9 bases. V gave up 1 base and J gave up 2 bases; unmatched junction bases: 7. The CDR3 totals 16 residues. Germline V lookup: CDR1 SGHRS, CDR2 YFSETQ. Written as DNA, the CDR3 is TGCGCCAGCAGCTTGCAGACTAGCGGTCCCCCCTACGAGCAGTACTTC. Amino acids: CASSLQTSGPPYEQYF.

This chain uses TRBV7-9 with TRBJ1-1, with 7 positions matching TRBD1. Germline V gene data show CDR1 as SEHNR and CDR2 as FQNEAQ (reference sequence). CDR3 length: 14 residues. V lost 5 bases to trimming and J lost 6 bases; unmatched junction nucleotides: 9. The CDR3 sequence: CASSVDRVAAEAFF. CDR3 in DNA: TGTGCCAGCAGCGTCGACAGGGTGGCGGCTGAAGCTTTCTTT.

The gene calls are TRBV28 and TRBJ1-1; 10 bases match TRBD1. Germline CDR1 reads MDHEN; CDR2 reads SYDVKM. The CDR3 is made up of 16 amino acids. The V gene end was trimmed by 4 bases and the J gene end by 0 bases; junction bases not matched to a gene: 5. CDR3 region: CASSSPGQGLNTEAFF. DNA for the CDR3: TGTGCCAGCAGTTCTCCGGGACAGGGGCTGAACACTGAAGCTTTCTTT.

This clone was counted between two and nine times. V usage is TRBV2 and J usage is TRBJ1-4, with D perhaps TRBD1 (5 bases). The ends were cut back, 8 bases at V and 10 bases at J, with 8 bases in the middle. CDR3 length equals 10 residues. Germline CDR1 SNHLY, CDR2 FYNNEI. Here the CDR3 DNA reads TGTGCCAGCGGGGGGAGAAAACTGTTTTTT. Protein product: CASGGRKLFF.

For the CDR3, the DNA is TGTGCCAGCACCCTAGGGGAGGGACAGGGGGCAGATACGCAGTATTTT. Amino acid sequence: CASTLGEGQGADTQYF. The chain has TRBV13 and TRBJ2-3; 11 nucleotides match TRBD1. Germline lookup yields CDR1 PRHDT and CDR2 FYEKMQ (reference sequence). V shed 7 bases and J 4 bases; nucleotides not matched to a gene: 10. The CDR3 consists of 16 residues.

The chain has TRBV5-1 and TRBJ2-7; D perhaps matches TRBD1 (6 bases). The V end lost 4 bases, the J end lost 3 bases, and 11 bases lay between the germline ends. The CDR3 runs 13 residues. Per the germline V gene, CDR1 is SGHRS and CDR2 is YFSETQ. In DNA form, the CDR3 reads TGCGCCAGCAGCCCACAGGGTGGCTACGAGCAGTACTTC. Translation gives CASSPQGGYEQYF. Full variable domain (missing parts from reference TRBV5-1 and TRBJ2-7): KAGVTQTPRYLIKTRGQQVTLSCSPISGHRSVSWYQQTPGQGLQFLFEYFSETQRNKGNFPGRFSGRQFSNSRSEMNVSTLELGDSALYLCASSPQGGYEQYFGPGTRLTVT.

The rearrangement uses TRBV7-7 and TRBJ2-7; 8 nucleotides align to TRBD2. The CDR3 runs to 16 residues. CDR1 is SSHAT, CDR2 FNYEAQ, per germline (reference sequence). The J segment lost 4 bases and the V segment lost 1 base, leaving 9 bases of the junction unmatched. The CDR3 coding sequence is TGTGCCAGCAGCTTAGGACCAGCGGGAGAAGGATACGAGCAGTACTTC. It codes for CASSLGPAGEGYEQYF.